This is a list of T cell receptor beta chains from one sample in a study of tumor-infiltrating lymphocytes in primary liver carcinoma. TCRdb used MiXCR to reprocess the multiplex PCR reads, holding one entry per CDR3 protein. Of under 110,000 distinct CDR3 sequences listed, 55% to 80% are singletons. The sequenced sample consisted of liver tumor tissue from sampling region 2. The receptor source for this set is a woman aged 60 to 75 with primary liver carcinoma and hepatitis B virus infection. Both conserved end residues are part of each CDR3. Fields, in order: V gene, D gene, clone size, J gene, CDR3 protein, CDR3 DNA. A D gene is named only where the DNA matches it firmly. A clone size is listed for some rows: how often the clone was seen (once, few, many), or a class if it is expanded.

TRBV5-1	TRBD2	many	TRBJ2-1	CASRISGNSYNEQFF	TGCGCCAGCCGAATTAGCGGGAACTCCTACAATGAGCAGTTCTTC
TRBV29-1	.	.	TRBJ2-1	CSGTWTGLNNEQFF	TGCAGCGGAACCTGGACAGGACTAAACAATGAGCAGTTCTTC
TRBV4-1	.	many	TRBJ2-2	CASSQDGVARELFF	TGCGCCAGCAGCCAAGATGGAGTAGCGAGGGAGCTGTTTTTT
TRBV29-1	.	many	TRBJ1-5	CSAQVTSNQPQHF	TGCAGCGCGCAGGTTACTTCTAATCAGCCCCAGCATTTT
TRBV4-2	.	.	TRBJ1-2	CASSQVGINYGYTF	TGTGCCAGCAGCCAAGTTGGTATTAACTATGGCTACACCTTC
TRBV12-3/TRBV12-4	.	many	TRBJ2-2	CASSLQLTGELFF	TGTGCCAGCAGTTTACAACTCACCGGGGAGCTGTTTTTT
TRBV29-1	TRBD2	once	TRBJ2-3	CSAGGGTVTQYF	TGCAGCGCCGGGGGGGGCACAGTTACGCAGTACTTT
TRBV29-1	.	few	TRBJ2-3	CSVNPPSGTDTQYF	TGCAGCGTTAATCCTCCTAGCGGCACAGATACGCAGTATTTT
TRBV28	.	.	TRBJ1-2	CASSSGRQGGYTF	TGTGCCAGCAGTTCGGGACGCCAAGGGGGCTACACCTTC
TRBV2	TRBD2	.	TRBJ2-1	CVSSPPRGLADYNEQFF	TGTGTCAGCAGTCCGCCTCGGGGACTAGCGGATTACAATGAGCAGTTCTTC
TRBV12-3/TRBV12-4	.	.	TRBJ2-5	CVSSISETQYF	TGTGTCAGCAGTATATCGGAGACCCAGTACTTC
TRBV11-3	.	.	TRBJ2-1	CASSCSYKQFF	TGTGCCAGCAGCTGTTCCTACAAGCAGTTCTTC
TRBV7-9	TRBD2	.	TRBJ2-5	CACSSPPSGNQETQYF	TGTGCCTGCAGCTCCCCCCCTAGCGGAAACCAAGAGACCCAGTACTTC
TRBV27	.	.	TRBJ2-7	CASSLGDQGQYEQYF	TGTGCCAGCAGCCTCGGGGACCAGGGCCAATACGAGCAGTACTTC
TRBV5-4	.	.	TRBJ2-3	CTSSSRGTDRDTQYF	TGTACCAGCAGCTCACGTGGAACAGACAGAGATACGCAGTATTTT
TRBV6-5	.	medium-sized	TRBJ2-3	CASASRGGRADTQYF	TGTGCCAGCGCAAGTCGCGGAGGAAGGGCGGATACGCAGTATTTT
TRBV6-1	TRBD2	many	TRBJ2-3	CASSGREGLAGVRSTDTQYF	TGTGCCAGCAGTGGGCGGGAGGGACTAGCGGGAGTAAGGAGCACAGATACGCAGTATTTT
TRBV5-1	.	.	TRBJ2-1	CANSFTGIYNNEQFF	TGCGCCAACAGCTTTACGGGAATATACAACAATGAGCAGTTCTTC
TRBV5-1	.	.	TRBJ1-4	CASSTSATNEKLFF	TGCGCCAGCAGCACATCTGCAACTAATGAAAAACTGTTTTTT
TRBV11-2	.	.	TRBJ2-7	CASSLERAGLVMQYF	TGTGCCAGCAGCTTAGAGAGGGCGGGATTAGTGATGCAGTACTTC
TRBV6-1	.	.	TRBJ1-5	CANSEFGEQGNQPQHF	TGTGCCAACAGTGAGTTTGGGGAACAAGGCAATCAGCCCCAGCATTTT
TRBV19	.	.	TRBJ2-7	CASSIGQRTYEQYF	TGTGCCAGTAGTATAGGACAGCGTACCTACGAGCAGTACTTC
TRBV10-3	.	many	TRBJ2-1	CAITESSYNEQFF	TGTGCCATCACGGAAAGCTCCTACAATGAGCAGTTCTTC
TRBV20-1	.	.	TRBJ1-6	CGAPRMSEVLSVDRLHF	TGCGGTGCCCCCCGGATGAGTGAAGTGTTGTCGGTGGATCGCCTCCACTTT
TRBV28	TRBD1	.	TRBJ2-5	CANTTDRARETQYF	TGTGCCAACACGACCGACAGGGCCAGAGAGACCCAGTACTTC
TRBV6-5	.	.	TRBJ1-2	CASSFEGIGGSYTF	TGTGCCAGCAGCTTTGAGGGGATCGGTGGGAGCTACACCTTC
TRBV12-3/TRBV12-4	.	many	TRBJ2-7	CASSFRPGDEQYF	TGTGCCAGCAGTTTTAGACCAGGAGACGAGCAGTACTTC
TRBV12-3/TRBV12-4	TRBD2	once	TRBJ2-1	CASSLEREGGRSYNEQFF	TGTGCCAGCAGTTTGGAGCGGGAGGGCGGCCGATCCTACAACGAGCAGTTCTTC
TRBV18	TRBD1	.	TRBJ1-1	CASSPRIQGADTEAFF	TGTGCCAGCTCACCACGGATTCAGGGGGCGGACACTGAAGCTTTCTTT
TRBV11-2	.	.	TRBJ2-2	CASSWVESFTGELFF	TGTGCCAGCAGCTGGGTCGAGTCCTTCACAGGGGAGCTGTTTTTT
TRBV5-1	TRBD2	few	TRBJ2-1	CASSSGTSHNEQFF	TGCGCCAGCAGCTCCGGGACTAGTCACAATGAGCAGTTCTTC
TRBV5-4	TRBD1	many	TRBJ2-5	CASSPGQTPSRETQYF	TGTGCCAGCAGCCCGGGACAGACACCTTCAAGGGAGACCCAGTACTTC
TRBV6-6	TRBD2	.	TRBJ2-1	CASNSHRTSGYNEQFF	TGTGCCAGCAATTCCCACAGGACTAGCGGCTACAATGAGCAGTTCTTC
TRBV6-6	.	.	TRBJ2-2	CASAIRGGGEPFF	TGCGCCAGTGCGATTCGCGGTGGAGGGGAGCCGTTTTTT
TRBV7-9	TRBD1	.	TRBJ1-2	CASSLGLSGTDDGYTF	TGTGCCAGCAGCTTAGGGCTATCAGGGACAGACGATGGCTACACCTTC
TRBV11-2	TRBD2	.	TRBJ2-1	CPSSLVGGRENGQFF	TGTCCCAGCAGCTTAGTGGGCGGGAGGGAAAATGGGCAGTTCTTC
TRBV5-4	.	.	TRBJ1-1	CVSSLPGGQNTEAFF	TGTGTCAGCAGCCTACCCGGGGGGCAGAACACTGAAGCTTTCTTT
TRBV5-4	.	.	TRBJ2-2	CASSSTGTWDSCGELFF	TGTGCCAGCAGTTCCACCGGGACATGGGACTCGTGCGGGGAGCTGTTTTTT
TRBV28	.	.	TRBJ2-1	CASSSGTNWRGYPSYNEQFF	TGTGCCAGCAGTTCGGGGACTAACTGGAGGGGGTACCCATCATACAATGAGCAGTTCTTC
TRBV12-3/TRBV12-4	.	.	TRBJ1-5	CPSSTGSGVRIHQPQHF	TGTCCCAGCAGTACTGGGTCGGGGGTGCGGATCCATCAGCCCCAGCATTTT
TRBV10-1	TRBD1	once	TRBJ1-1	CASSKRQGMNTDAFF	TGCGCCAGCAGTAAGCGACAGGGGATGAACACTGATGCTTTCTTT